This record looks at one T cell receptor beta chain sequence and its context. As yet, its antigen is unknown. The CDR3 has 14 residues. V was pared by 5 bases and J by 3 bases, with 13 bases between. Germline V gene data show CDR1 as KGHSH and CDR2 as LQKENI. This entry comes from a study of graft-versus-host responses after intestinal transplantation. Study background: As for transplant type, recipients had multivisceral, liver-intestinal, or isolated intestinal grafts. After anti-thymocyte globulin induction, recipients took tacrolimus and steroids for around three years.

Here immunoSEQ multiplex PCR was the method, and the copy in TCRdb shows in-frame clones only, minus some. The data show 96,000 or so clones, about 93% seen once. The study, taken as a whole, reports: Allografts from individuals with graft-donor T cell macrochimerism displayed high graft-versus-host to host-versus-graft clonal ratios. GvH clones were identified in recipient marrow, with some first appearing in ileum or blood.

The V and J genes are TRBV18 and TRBJ1-2; D gene uncertain. The sequence derives from a human donor who received an intestinal transplant. The sample consisted of unstimulated CD4+ T cells sorted from spleen or lymph node cells, taken before intestinal transplant. This chain's CDR3 is CASSTTLRYYGYTF. The CDR3 DNA sequence: TGTGCCAGCTCAACGACCCTGAGGTACTATGGCTACACCTTC.